These 14 T cell receptor beta chains came from one sample sequenced in a study of cytomegalovirus exposure and HLA in healthy donors. The PCR used 60 Vbeta and 13 Jbeta primers. Using immunoSEQ multiplex PCR, the repertoire was profiled, and TCRdb retains in-frame clones only, with some absent. The specimen's table records roughly 120,000 clones. The sequenced sample was PBMCs. These receptors all stem from a young man in good health and CMV-seronegative.

The chain combines TRBV5-1 with TRBJ2-7; D might be TRBD1 (5 bases). Germline V gene sequence: CDR1 SGHRS, CDR2 YFSETQ. CDR3 length: 16 residues. The V end lost 2 bases, the J end lost 0 bases, and 15 bases lay between the germline ends. The DNA of the CDR3 is TGCGCCAGCAGCTTCCAGTTTGCAGGGCTCTCCTACGAGCAGTACTTC. This codes for CASSFQFAGLSYEQYF.

The chain employs TRBV29-1 and TRBJ2-1; no clear D. Germline CDR1 reads SQVTM; CDR2 reads ANQGSEA. CDR3 length: 12 residues. V lost 3 bases, J lost 0 bases, and 3 bases lay in between. The CDR3, as DNA: TGCAGCGTTGATATCTCCTACAATGAGCAGTTCTTC. This codes for CSVDISYNEQFF.

The J gene is TRBJ2-7, the V gene TRBV19; TRBD2 is a possible D gene (5 bases). Germline lookup yields CDR1 LNHDA and CDR2 SQIVND (reference sequence). Trimming stripped 5 bases from V and 3 bases from J, with 17 bases between. This CDR3 region has 15 residues. CDR3 residues: CASSALARRSYEQYF. In DNA form, the CDR3 reads TGTGCCAGTAGTGCACTTGCCAGGAGGAGCTACGAGCAGTACTTC.

The chain joins TRBV27 to TRBJ1-1; D is uncertain. CDR1 and CDR2 from the germline V gene are MNHEY and SMNVEV (reference sequence). The V end lost 3 bases, the J end lost 5 bases, and 10 bases lay between the germline ends. The CDR3 is made up of 13 amino acids. This chain's CDR3 is CASSFSRWTEAFF. Here the CDR3 DNA reads TGTGCCAGCAGTTTTTCCCGGTGGACTGAAGCTTTCTTT.

This chain links TRBV5-4 with TRBJ2-7; TRBD2 is a possible D gene (5 bases). Per germline, CDR1 SGHNT and CDR2 YYREEE (reference sequence). The CDR3 consists of 16 residues. V was cut by 0 bases and J by 0 bases, with 13 bases left in between. The CDR3 region has the DNA TGTGCCAGCAGCTTGGGCCGACTACCCAGCTCCTACGAGCAGTACTTC. This encodes CASSLGRLPSSYEQYF.

The CDR3 is CASSSWGQAATEAFF. CDR3 in DNA: TGTGCCAGCAGTTCCTGGGGGCAGGCGGCCACTGAAGCTTTCTTT. This chain uses TRBV6-5 with TRBJ1-1; perhaps TRBD1 as D (6 bases). V gave up 4 bases and J gave up 4 bases, with 16 bases separating them. Germline CDR1 is MNHEY and CDR2 is SVGAGI. This CDR3 region has 15 residues.

The chain couples TRBV5-8 to TRBJ1-2, with no clear D. Per germline, CDR1 SGHTS and CDR2 YDEGEE. Trimming took off 4 bases at V and 5 bases at J, with 12 bases between the two ends. There are 13 residues in the CDR3. The CDR3 loop reads CASSQQVLYGYTF. The DNA for the CDR3 is TGTGCCAGCAGCCAACAAGTTCTGTATGGCTACACCTTC.

This chain joins TRBV29-1 and TRBJ1-3; 7 nucleotides agree with TRBD1. The CDR3 has 13 amino acids. Germline V gene lookup returns CDR1 SQVTM and CDR2 ANQGSEA. V lost 7 bases to trimming and J lost 8 bases; unmatched junction nucleotides: 11. This CDR3 is CSAQTGRGDTIYF. Here the CDR3 DNA reads TGCAGCGCGCAGACAGGGAGAGGAGACACCATATATTTT.

This sequence joins TRBV29-1 and TRBJ2-5; weak D call: TRBD2 (7 bases). V lost 6 bases, J lost 4 bases, and 12 bases lay in between. There are 12 residues in the CDR3. The germline V gene has CDR1 SQVTM and CDR2 ANQGSEA. Here the CDR3 DNA reads TGCAGCGTGGTAAGGGGGGGAGAGACCCAGTACTTC. Residues: CSVVRGGETQYF.

This sequence joins TRBV30 and TRBJ2-3, with D possibly TRBD2 on 6 matching bases. V gave up 2 bases and J gave up 2 bases, with 14 bases separating them. Germline assignment: CDR1 GTSNPN and CDR2 SVGIG (reference sequence). This CDR3 comprises 15 residues. The CDR3 nucleotides are TGTGCCTGGAGTACACGCGGCGGGAACACAGATACGCAGTATTTT. It yields the protein CAWSTRGGNTDTQYF.

The V and J genes are TRBV7-9 and TRBJ2-5, with D unresolved. The CDR3 has 15 residues. V was shortened by 1 base and J by 5 bases, with 14 bases between the two germline ends. CDR1 SEHNR and CDR2 FQNEAQ come from the germline V gene (reference sequence). The CDR3 reads CASSLEWLALETQYF. The CDR3 nucleotides are TGTGCCAGCAGCTTAGAATGGTTAGCACTCGAGACCCAGTACTTC. Looking up the rest from reference TRBV7-9 and TRBJ2-5 gives the full variable domain: DTGVSQNPRHKITKRGQNVTFRCDPISEHNRLYWYRQTLGQGPEFLTYFQNEAQLEKSRLLSDRFSAERPKGSFSTLEIQRTEQGDSAMYLCASSLEWLALETQYFGPGTRLLVL.

J is TRBJ2-5 and V is TRBV28; D is undetermined. The V end lost 6 bases, the J end lost 4 bases, and 12 bases lay between the germline ends. The CDR3 runs 13 residues. Germline values: CDR1 MDHEN, CDR2 SYDVKM. The CDR3 spells CASSQVVPETQYF. In DNA, the CDR3 is TGTGCCAGCAGCCAGGTGGTACCAGAGACCCAGTACTTC.

V gene TRBV10-2 combines with J gene TRBJ2-7; D is undetermined. Germline CDR1 WSHSY, CDR2 SAAADI. The CDR3 consists of 14 residues. Trimming took 0 bases from V and 1 from J, leaving 7 bases between them. CDR3 bases: TGCGCCAGCAGTGAGTCTGGTAGATCCTACGAGCAGTACTTC. Amino acid sequence: CASSESGRSYEQYF.

V usage is TRBV2 and J usage is TRBJ1-2; TRBD1 is a possible D gene (5 bases). Germline V gene sequence: CDR1 SNHLY, CDR2 FYNNEI. V lost 2 bases and J lost 3, with 10 bases in between. The CDR3 extends over 14 amino acids. CDR3 bases: TGTGCCAGCAGTGAATCGGGGGGATACTATGGCTACACCTTC. Amino acid sequence: CASSESGGYYGYTF.